The 5 T cell receptor beta chains below come from one sample, sequenced in a study of neurological immune-mediated disorders. Indicated time point: technical triplicate 1. TCRdb reanalysed the 5' RACE reads using MiXCR and keeps one entry per CDR3 protein. The repertoire has some 38,000 distinct CDR3 sequences, over 8.5% of them found once; the top ten carry approximately 4%. The sequencing sample was made of PBMCs. The receptors stem from a man aged 55 to 70 with HTLV-1-associated myelopathy (HAM/TSP).

This clonotype was detected ten times or more. The chain combines TRBV15 with TRBJ2-2; D uncertain. Germline-derived CDR1 and CDR2 are LNHNV and YYDKDF (reference sequence). The CDR3 runs 14 residues. The V and J ends lost 8 bases and 6 bases respectively, with 16 bases between them. As DNA, the CDR3 is TGTGCCACCGGAGTGGGCAGCCGACCCGGGGAGCTGTTTTTT. Amino acids: CATGVGSRPGELFF.

This clonotype was counted at least ten times. The J gene is TRBJ2-7, the V gene TRBV5-1, with 10 positions matching TRBD1. Germline V gene sequence: CDR1 SGHRS, CDR2 YFSETQ. V lost 0 bases and J lost 5; bases outside the gene matches: 2. The CDR3 has 14 residues. CDR3 region: CASSLGQGAHEQYF. The CDR3 nucleotides read TGCGCCAGCAGCTTGGGACAGGGGGCTCACGAGCAGTACTTC.

This clonotype was counted at least ten times. V and J are TRBV12-3 or TRBV12-4 and TRBJ2-1; unclear D gene. The CDR3 totals 11 residues. V was pared by 5 bases and J by 5 bases, with 4 bases between. The CDR3 nucleotides read TGTGCCAGCAGTCTAGACAATGAGCAGTTCTTC. It encodes CASSLDNEQFF.

Comment on this clonotype: The DNA is omitted, as the CDR3 cannot be located on it reliably, and the CDR3 follows TCRdb's listing. The CDR3 spells CASSFYICSASWTGTGNTIYF. V usage is TRBV11-2 and J usage is TRBJ1-3; the D call TRBD1 from the table was never checked on the DNA. The CDR3 extends over 21 residues, inclusive of both ends. Germline lookup yields CDR1 SGHAT and CDR2 FQNNGV.

This clonotype came up a few times. This rearrangement joins TRBV19 to TRBJ2-6; D could derive from TRBD1 or TRBD2 (6 bases each). The CDR3 covers 16 residues. The germline gives CDR1 LNHDA, CDR2 SQIVND (reference sequence). V gave up 9 bases and J gave up 0 bases, with 15 bases separating them. CDR3 residues: CASIPGGFSGANVLTF. In nucleotides, the CDR3 is TGTGCCAGCATCCCCGGGGGCTTCTCTGGGGCCAACGTCCTGACTTTC.